This entry is about one TCR beta chain. These data come from a study of OX40 agonist ivuxolimab in advanced cancers. The wider study: Ivuxolimab is a fully human IgG2 antibody that activates OX40 (CD134).

Prior autoimmune disease or systemic immunosuppression barred patients. The data were produced by immunoSEQ multiplex PCR, yet TCRdb's version contains in-frame clones alone and is incomplete. The sample carries roughly 100,000 clones, 70% to 85% recorded once. The V end was cut by 2 bases, the J end by 5 bases, with 10 bases between. Germline V lookup: CDR1 SGHTA, CDR2 FQGNSA. The CDR3 is made up of 14 amino acids. The sequenced sample was CD4+ or CD8+ T cells sorted from blood, obtained in a trial of the OX40 agonist ivuxolimab. The TCR sequence derives from an adult with an advanced solid tumor such as melanoma, head and neck, liver or kidney cancer. The chain carries TRBV7-2 and TRBJ1-5, with a possible D match to TRBD1 (5 bases). The CDR3 spells CASSLNGRDQPQHF. The CDR3 DNA reads TGTGCCAGCAGCTTAAACGGCAGGGATCAGCCCCAGCATTTT.